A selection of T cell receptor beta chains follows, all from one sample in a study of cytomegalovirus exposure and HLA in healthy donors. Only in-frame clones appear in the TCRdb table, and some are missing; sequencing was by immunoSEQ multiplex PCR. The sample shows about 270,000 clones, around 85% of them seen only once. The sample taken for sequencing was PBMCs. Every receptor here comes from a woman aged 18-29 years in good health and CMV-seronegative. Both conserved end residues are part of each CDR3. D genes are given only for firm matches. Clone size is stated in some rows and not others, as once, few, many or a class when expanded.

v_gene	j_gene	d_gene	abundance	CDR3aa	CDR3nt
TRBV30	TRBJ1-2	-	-	CAWAQGNYGYTF	TGTGCCTGGGCGCAGGGCAACTATGGCTACACCTTC
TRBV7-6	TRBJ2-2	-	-	CASSFSIGELFF	TGTGCCAGCAGCTTTTCCATCGGGGAGCTGTTTTTT
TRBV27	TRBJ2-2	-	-	CASSFGSGENTGELFF	TGTGCCAGCAGTTTTGGATCCGGGGAGAACACCGGGGAGCTGTTTTTT
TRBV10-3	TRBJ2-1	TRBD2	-	CAITEQLADEQFF	TGTGCCATCACCGAGCAACTAGCGGATGAGCAGTTCTTC
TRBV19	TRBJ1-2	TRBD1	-	CAIERQGDGYTF	TGTGCCATCGAGCGACAGGGCGATGGCTACACCTTC
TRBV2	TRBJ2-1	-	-	CASSFSLQGGSGNEQFF	TGTGCCAGCAGTTTCTCATTACAGGGTGGCTCGGGAAATGAGCAGTTCTTC
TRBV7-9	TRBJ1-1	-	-	CASSLDRAEAFF	TGTGCCAGCAGCTTAGACAGGGCTGAAGCTTTCTTT
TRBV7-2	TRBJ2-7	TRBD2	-	CASSLTPSGKHSYEQYF	TGTGCCAGCAGCTTAACGCCTAGCGGAAAACACTCCTACGAGCAGTACTTC
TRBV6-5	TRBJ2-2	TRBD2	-	CASAFGLADGELFF	TGTGCCAGCGCCTTTGGCCTAGCGGACGGGGAGCTGTTTTTT
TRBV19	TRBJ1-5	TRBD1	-	CASSSAGTGWNQPQHF	TGTGCCAGTAGTTCCGCCGGGACAGGGTGGAATCAGCCCCAGCATTTT
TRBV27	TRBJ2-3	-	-	CASSLSTLAGTDTQYF	TGTGCCAGCAGTTTATCGACACTAGCCGGCACAGATACGCAGTATTTT
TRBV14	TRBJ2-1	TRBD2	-	CASSHVWASGRREQFF	TGTGCCAGCAGCCATGTTTGGGCTAGCGGGAGACGTGAGCAGTTCTTC
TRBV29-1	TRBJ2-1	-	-	CSVLDPRVPYNEQFF	TGCAGCGTTTTAGACCCACGGGTACCCTACAATGAGCAGTTCTTC
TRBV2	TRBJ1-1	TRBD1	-	CASSSENYRGTEAFF	TGTGCCAGCAGCTCAGAAAATTACAGGGGCACTGAAGCTTTCTTT
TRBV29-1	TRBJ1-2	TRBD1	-	CSVPTGGQGPSNYGYTF	TGCAGCGTTCCCACCGGGGGACAGGGGCCCTCTAACTATGGCTACACCTTC
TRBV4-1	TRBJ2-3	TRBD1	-	CASSQAGQGRSPTDTQYF	TGCGCCAGCAGCCAGGCCGGACAGGGTCGCTCTCCCACAGATACGCAGTATTTT
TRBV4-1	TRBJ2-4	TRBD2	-	CASSQELAGGPGAKNIQYF	TGCGCCAGCAGCCAAGAACTAGCGGGAGGGCCGGGAGCCAAAAACATTCAGTACTTC
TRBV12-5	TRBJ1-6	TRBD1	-	CASGLEQGAPLHF	TGTGCTAGTGGTTTAGAACAGGGGGCCCCTCTCCACTTT
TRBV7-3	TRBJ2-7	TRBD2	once	CASSLTGGAYEQYF	TGTGCCAGCAGCCTAACCGGGGGGGCCTACGAGCAGTACTTC
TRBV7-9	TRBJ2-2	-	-	CASSVVLAGTGELFF	TGTGCCAGCAGCGTAGTCTTAGCCGGCACCGGGGAGCTGTTTTTT
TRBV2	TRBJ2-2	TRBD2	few	CASTVTSGRIGELFF	TGTGCCAGCACTGTGACTAGCGGGAGAATCGGGGAGCTGTTTTTT
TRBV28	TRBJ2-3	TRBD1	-	CASSPGQGADTQYF	TGTGCCAGCAGTCCAGGACAGGGGGCAGATACGCAGTATTTT
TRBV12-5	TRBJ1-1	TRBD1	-	CASGLQGAGEAFF	TGTGCTAGTGGTTTACAGGGGGCAGGTGAAGCTTTCTTT
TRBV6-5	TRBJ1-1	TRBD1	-	CASSRQGQGEAFF	TGTGCCAGCAGTCGACAGGGGCAGGGTGAAGCTTTCTTT
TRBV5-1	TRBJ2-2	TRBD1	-	CASSPGQGASGGELFF	TGCGCCAGCAGCCCGGGACAGGGGGCTTCTGGCGGGGAGCTGTTTTTT
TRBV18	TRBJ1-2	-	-	CASSPGTGDYGYTF	TGTGCCAGCTCACCTGGGACGGGGGACTATGGCTACACCTTC
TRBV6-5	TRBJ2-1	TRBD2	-	CASRVSGSLLEQFF	TGTGCCAGCAGGGTTAGCGGGAGTCTGCTTGAGCAGTTCTTC
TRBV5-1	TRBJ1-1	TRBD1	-	CASSLDTGARVTEAFF	TGCGCCAGCAGCTTGGACACAGGGGCCCGAGTGACTGAAGCTTTCTTT
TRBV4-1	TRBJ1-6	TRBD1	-	CASSQAMSDRSYNSPLHF	TGCGCCAGCAGCCAAGCTATGTCGGACAGGAGTTATAATTCACCCCTCCACTTT
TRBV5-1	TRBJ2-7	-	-	CASSLAGFSYEQYF	TGCGCCAGCAGCTTGGCAGGGTTCTCCTACGAGCAGTACTTC
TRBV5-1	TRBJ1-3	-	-	CASSWEGGAGNTIYF	TGCGCCAGCAGCTGGGAGGGGGGAGCTGGAAACACCATATATTTT
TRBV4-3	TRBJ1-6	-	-	CASSFGLLQDILTYNSPLHF	TGCGCCAGCAGTTTCGGACTACTACAGGATATCCTCACCTATAATTCACCCCTCCACTTT
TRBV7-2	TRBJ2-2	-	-	CASSLLVRSMDTGELFF	TGTGCCAGCAGCTTATTAGTTCGGTCAATGGACACCGGGGAGCTGTTTTTT
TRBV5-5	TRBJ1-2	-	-	CASSRPPGLSNYGYTF	TGTGCCAGCAGCCGCCCGCCGGGACTGAGCAACTATGGCTACACCTTC
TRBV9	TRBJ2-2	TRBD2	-	CASSGREDTGELFF	TGTGCCAGCAGCGGACGGGAGGACACCGGGGAGCTGTTTTTT
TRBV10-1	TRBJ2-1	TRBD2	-	CASSGTSGRAYNEQFF	TGCGCCAGCAGCGGAACTAGCGGGAGGGCCTACAATGAGCAGTTCTTC
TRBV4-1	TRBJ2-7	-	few	CASSQGAGSEQYF	TGCGCCAGCAGCCAAGGGGCGGGTAGCGAGCAGTACTTC
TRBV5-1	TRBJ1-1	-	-	CASSLLQGNTEAFF	TGCGCCAGCAGCTTGCTACAGGGGAACACTGAAGCTTTCTTT
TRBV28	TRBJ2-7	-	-	CASSQASYEQYF	TGTGCCAGCAGTCAGGCCTCCTACGAGCAGTACTTC
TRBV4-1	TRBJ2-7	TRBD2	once	CASSQGVVIGGGRYEQYF	TGCGCCAGCAGCCAAGGAGTTGTGATTGGGGGGGGAAGGTACGAGCAGTACTTC
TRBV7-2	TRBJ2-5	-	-	CASSPAGRTQYF	TGTGCCAGCAGCCCCGCTGGGAGGACCCAGTACTTC
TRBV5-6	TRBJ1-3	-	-	CASSFRAGEKNTIYF	TGTGCCAGCAGCTTCCGGGCAGGGGAAAAAAACACCATATATTTT
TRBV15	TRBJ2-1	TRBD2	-	CATSRDLAGGPHEQFF	TGTGCCACCAGCAGAGATCTAGCGGGAGGGCCGCATGAGCAGTTCTTC
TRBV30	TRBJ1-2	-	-	CAWAEFDYGYTF	TGTGCCTGGGCGGAATTCGACTATGGCTACACCTTC